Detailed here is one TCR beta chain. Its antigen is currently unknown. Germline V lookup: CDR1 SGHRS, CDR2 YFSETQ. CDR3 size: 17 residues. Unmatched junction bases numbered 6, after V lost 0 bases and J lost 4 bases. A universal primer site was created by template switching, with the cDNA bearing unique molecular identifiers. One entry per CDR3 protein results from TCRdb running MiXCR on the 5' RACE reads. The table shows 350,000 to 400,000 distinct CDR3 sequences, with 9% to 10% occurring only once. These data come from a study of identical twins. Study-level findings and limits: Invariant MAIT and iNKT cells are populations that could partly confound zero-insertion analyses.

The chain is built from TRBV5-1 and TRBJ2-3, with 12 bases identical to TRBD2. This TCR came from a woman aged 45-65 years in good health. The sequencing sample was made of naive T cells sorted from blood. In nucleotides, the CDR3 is TGCGCCAGCAGCTTGGAAGCGACTAGCGGGAGTTCAGATACGCAGTATTTT. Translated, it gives CASSLEATSGSSDTQYF.